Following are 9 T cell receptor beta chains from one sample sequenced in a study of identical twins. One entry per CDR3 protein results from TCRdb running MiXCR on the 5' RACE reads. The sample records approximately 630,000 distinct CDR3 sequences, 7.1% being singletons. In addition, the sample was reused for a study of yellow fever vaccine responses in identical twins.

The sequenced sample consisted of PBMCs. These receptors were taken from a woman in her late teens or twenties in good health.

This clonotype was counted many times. The CDR3 sequence: CASRKSSSYNEQFF. For the CDR3, the DNA is TGTGCCAGCAGGAAATCAAGCTCCTACAATGAGCAGTTCTTC. J is TRBJ2-1 and V is TRBV11-3; D is undetermined. The CDR3 is made up of 14 amino acids. Looked up from germline, CDR1 is SGHNT and CDR2 is YENEEA. The V gene lost 6 bases and the J gene lost 0 bases, with 9 bases spanning the gap.

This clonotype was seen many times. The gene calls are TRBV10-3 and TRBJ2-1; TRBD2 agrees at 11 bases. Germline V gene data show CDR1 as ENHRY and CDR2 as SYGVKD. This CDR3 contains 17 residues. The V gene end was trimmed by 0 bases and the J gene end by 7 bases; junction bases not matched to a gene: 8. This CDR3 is CAISESQTSGRGNEQFF. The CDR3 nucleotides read TGTGCCATCAGTGAGTCCCAAACTAGCGGGAGAGGTAATGAGCAGTTCTTC.

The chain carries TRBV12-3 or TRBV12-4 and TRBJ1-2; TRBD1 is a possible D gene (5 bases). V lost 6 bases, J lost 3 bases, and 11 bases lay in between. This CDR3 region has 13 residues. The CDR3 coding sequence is TGTGCCAGCAGACTCCTGACAGACTATGGCTACACCTTC. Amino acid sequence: CASRLLTDYGYTF.

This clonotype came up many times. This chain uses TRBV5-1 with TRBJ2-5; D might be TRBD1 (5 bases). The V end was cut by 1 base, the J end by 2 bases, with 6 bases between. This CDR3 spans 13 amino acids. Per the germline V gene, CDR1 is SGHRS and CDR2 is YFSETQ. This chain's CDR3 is CASSLRQQETQYF. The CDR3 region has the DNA TGCGCCAGCAGCTTGAGACAGCAAGAGACCCAGTACTTC.

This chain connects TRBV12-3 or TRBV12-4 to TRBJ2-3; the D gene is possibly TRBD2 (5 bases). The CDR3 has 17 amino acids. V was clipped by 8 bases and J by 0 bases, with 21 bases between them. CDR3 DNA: TGTGCCAGCTTTCACGAGGGCGCTGCCCTTAGCACAGATACGCAGTATTTT. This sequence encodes CASFHEGAALSTDTQYF.

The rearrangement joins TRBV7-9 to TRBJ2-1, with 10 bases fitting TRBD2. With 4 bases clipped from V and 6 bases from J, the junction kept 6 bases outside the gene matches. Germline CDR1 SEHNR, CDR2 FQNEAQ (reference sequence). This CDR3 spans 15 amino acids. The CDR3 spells CASSYLAGAANEQFF. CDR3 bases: TGTGCCAGCAGCTACCTAGCGGGAGCAGCCAATGAGCAGTTCTTC.

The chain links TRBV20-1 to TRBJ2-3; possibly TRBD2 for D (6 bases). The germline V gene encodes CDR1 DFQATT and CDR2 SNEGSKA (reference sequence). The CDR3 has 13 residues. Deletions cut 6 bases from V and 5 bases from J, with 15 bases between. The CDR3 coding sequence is TGCAGTGCCCCCTGGGGGGTTGGAGATACGCAGTATTTT. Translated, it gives CSAPWGVGDTQYF.

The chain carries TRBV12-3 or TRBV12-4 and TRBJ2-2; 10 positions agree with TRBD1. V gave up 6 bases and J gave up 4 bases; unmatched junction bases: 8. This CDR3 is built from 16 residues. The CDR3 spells CASRPDRGRATGELFF. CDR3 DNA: TGTGCCAGCAGACCTGACAGGGGGCGGGCCACCGGGGAGCTGTTTTTT.

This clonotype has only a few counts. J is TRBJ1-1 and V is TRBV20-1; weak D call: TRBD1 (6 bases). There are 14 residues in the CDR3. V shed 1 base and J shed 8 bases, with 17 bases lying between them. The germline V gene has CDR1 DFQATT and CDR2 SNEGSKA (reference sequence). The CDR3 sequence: CSARAKQGGVEAFF. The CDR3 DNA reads TGCAGTGCTAGAGCCAAACAAGGGGGAGTAGAAGCTTTCTTT.